The 8 T cell receptor beta chains reported below all come from one sample, sequenced in a study of blood T cell repertoires in COVID-19. Produced via immunoSEQ multiplex PCR; TCRdb's table is partial and in-frame only. The sample holds under 250,000 clones, 65% to 85% seen once. Material for sequencing was peripheral blood. Source of these receptors: a human donor in a cohort sampled during active COVID-19.

With respect to this clone: The junction departs from the called germline gene at one end, perhaps through a read error. The V call is TRBV7-7, the J call TRBJ2-1; 8 bases are a match to TRBD2. CDR1 and CDR2 from the germline V gene are SSHAT and FNYEAQ (reference sequence). The CDR3 extends over 14 amino acids. The CDR3 here is CASSQSGGKNEQFF. CDR3 nucleotides: TGTGCTAGCAGTCAAAGCGGGGGAAAGAATGAGCAGTTCTTC.

In this sample, this clone turned up once. The J gene is TRBJ2-3, the V gene TRBV18; TRBD2 matches 15 bases. CDR3 length equals 18 residues. Germline trimming cut 2 bases from V and 2 bases from J; bases unmatched to any gene: 5. Looked up from germline, CDR1 is KGHSH and CDR2 is LQKENI. CDR3 amino acids: CASSPLRTSGRATDTQYF. The CDR3 DNA reads TGTGCCAGCTCACCATTAAGGACTAGCGGGAGGGCCACAGATACGCAGTATTTT.

In its sample, this clone was seen a few times. The chain carries TRBV11-2 and TRBJ2-7; weak D call: TRBD2 (5 bases). This CDR3 spans 13 amino acids. V was pared by 4 bases and J by 3 bases, with 10 bases between. Germline assignment: CDR1 SGHAT and CDR2 FQNNGV. In DNA form, the CDR3 reads TGTGCCAGCAGCTCTCGGACTCTCTACGAGCAGTACTTC. Amino acid sequence: CASSSRTLYEQYF.

The count of this clone is one. This chain joins TRBV25-1 and TRBJ2-5; tentative D call: TRBD2 (5 bases). V lost 8 bases and J lost 5, with 21 bases in between. Germline CDR1 reads MGHDK; CDR2 reads SYGVNS. The CDR3 consists of 15 residues. The CDR3 protein is CASSREGLAGETQYF. In DNA form, the CDR3 reads TGTGCCAGCTCCCGGGAAGGCCTTGCTGGGGAGACCCAGTACTTC. Full variable domain (outside the CDR3, taken from reference TRBV25-1 and TRBJ2-5): EADIYQTPRYLVIGTGKKITLECSQTMGHDKMYWYQQDPGMELHLIHYSYGVNSTEKGDLSSESTVSRIRTEHFPLTLESARPSHTSQYLCASSREGLAGETQYFGPGTRLLVL.

This rearrangement joins TRBV29-1 to TRBJ1-2, with TRBD1 matching over 7 bases. The CDR3 is 12 residues long. Germline CDR1 and CDR2: SQVTM and ANQGSEA. The J segment lost 12 bases and the V segment lost 7 bases, leaving 14 bases of the junction unmatched. CDR3 amino acids: CSAGTGQVQDTF. CDR3 nucleotides: TGCAGCGCCGGGACCGGACAGGTTCAGGACACCTTC.

Worth noting for this clone: Other DNA sequences in this specimen translate into the identical CDR3. This chain uses TRBV7-9 with TRBJ1-1, with D uncertain. The CDR3 spans 12 residues. V gave up 3 bases and J gave up 5 bases, with 7 bases separating them. Germline V gene data show CDR1 as SEHNR and CDR2 as FQNEAQ (reference sequence). CDR3 DNA sequence: TGTGCCAGCAGCTTGGGCAGGACTGAAGCTTTCTTT. Protein product: CASSLGRTEAFF.

This chain links TRBV29-1 with TRBJ2-7; D may be TRBD1 (5 bases). The CDR3 covers 12 residues. Germline lookup yields CDR1 SQVTM and CDR2 ANQGSEA. V was clipped by 6 bases and J by 2 bases, with 11 bases between them. CDR3 in DNA: TGCAGCGTGGGTGTGGGGCCCTACGAGCAGTACTTC. The encoded protein is CSVGVGPYEQYF.

The J gene is TRBJ2-7, the V gene TRBV9, with TRBD2 matching 7 bases. CDR3 length: 14 amino acids. Germline lookup yields CDR1 SGDLS and CDR2 YYNGEE. V lost 4 bases and J lost 6; bases outside the gene matches: 10. The CDR3 reads CASSPGPGRREQYF. Here the CDR3 DNA reads TGTGCCAGCAGCCCCGGACCCGGGAGGCGCGAGCAGTACTTC. Using reference TRBV9 and TRBJ2-7 for the parts outside the CDR3, the full variable domain is DSGVTQTPKHLITATGQRVTLRCSPRSGDLSVYWYQQSLDQGLQFLIQYYNGEERAKGNILERFSAQQFPDLHSELNLSSLELGDSALYFCASSPGPGRREQYFGPGTRLTVT.